This T cell receptor (beta chain) is from a study of OX40 agonist ivuxolimab in advanced cancers. Across the study: The eligibility criteria allowed prior anti-PD-1, anti-PD-L1 or anti-CTLA-4 therapy, and approximately 40% had some.

About this clone itself: Its specificity is unknown.

The sampling schedule covered blood at baseline, cycle 4 day 1, and cycle 7 day 1. The repertoire was sequenced with immunoSEQ multiplex PCR; TCRdb's copy has only in-frame clones and lacks some. The sample shows roughly 110,000 clones, about nine tenths of them seen only once. Whole-study results and caveats: Nonresponders, in some cases, also had low normalized T-cell clonal expansion. Clonal expansion from baseline to week 6 occurred in both CD4+ and CD8+ T cells.

V was trimmed by 8 bases and J by 8 bases, leaving 11 bases between them. This CDR3 is built from 11 residues. Looked up from germline, CDR1 is LNHDA and CDR2 is SQIVND (reference sequence). The rearrangement uses TRBV19 and TRBJ2-3; D may correspond to TRBD1 or TRBD2 (5 bases each). This receptor was obtained from an adult with an advanced solid tumor such as melanoma, head and neck, liver or kidney cancer. The sequences come from CD4+ or CD8+ T cells sorted from blood, collected in a trial of the OX40 agonist ivuxolimab. The CDR3 DNA follows: TGTGCCAGTGGATACGGGACTACGCAGTATTTT. Its protein product is CASGYGTTQYF.